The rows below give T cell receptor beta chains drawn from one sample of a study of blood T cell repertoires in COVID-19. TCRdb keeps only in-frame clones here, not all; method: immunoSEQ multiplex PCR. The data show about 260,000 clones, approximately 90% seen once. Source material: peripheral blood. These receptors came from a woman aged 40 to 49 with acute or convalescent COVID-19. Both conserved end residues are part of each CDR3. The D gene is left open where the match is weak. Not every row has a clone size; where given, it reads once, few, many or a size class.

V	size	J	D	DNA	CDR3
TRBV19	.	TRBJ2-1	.	TGTGCCTCCTCGGTTGTATCATCCTACAATGAGCAGTTCTTC	CASSVVSSYNEQFF
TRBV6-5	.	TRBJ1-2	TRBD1	TGTGCCAGCAGGACAGGGGGCATCGGCTATGGCTACACCTTC	CASRTGGIGYGYTF
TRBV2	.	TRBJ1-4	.	TGTGCCAGCAGAGTCGGAAGGGCGGGCGGGGAAAAACTGTTTTTT	CASRVGRAGGEKLFF
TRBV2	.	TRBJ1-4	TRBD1	TGTGCCAGCAGACTAGACAGGGTGTGGGAAAAACTGTTTTTT	CASRLDRVWEKLFF
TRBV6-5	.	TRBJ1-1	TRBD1	TGTGCCAGCAGATCCGGGACAGGGGGTTACACTGAAGCTTTCTTT	CASRSGTGGYTEAFF
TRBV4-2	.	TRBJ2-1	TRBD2	TGTGCCAGCAGCCGCAAGAGCGGGGGGGAATACAATGAGCAGTTCTTC	CASSRKSGGEYNEQFF
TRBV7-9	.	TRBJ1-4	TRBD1	TGTGCCAGCAGCTTGACAGGGGACCGTGAAAAACTGTTTTTT	CASSLTGDREKLFF
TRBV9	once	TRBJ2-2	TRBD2	TGTGCCAGCAGCGCATCTAGCGGGGGGGCCTCCGGGGAGCTGTTTTTT	CASSASSGGASGELFF
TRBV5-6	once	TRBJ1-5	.	TGTGCCAGCAGCTTGTACTTTAGCAATCAGCCCCAGCATTTT	CASSLYFSNQPQHF
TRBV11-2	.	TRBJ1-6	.	TGTGCCATCTCACCGTCCCGTGGAGTTTCACCCCTCCACTTT	CAISPSRGVSPLHF
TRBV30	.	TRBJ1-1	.	TGTGCCTGGAGTGTAAATGTCGTGGCTTTCTTT	CAWSVNVVAFF
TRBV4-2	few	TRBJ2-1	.	TGTGCCAGCAGCCAAGAAGCGAGGACTGAGGGCGGTGAGCAGTTCTTC	CASSQEARTEGGEQFF
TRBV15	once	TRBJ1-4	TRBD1	TGTGCCACCGGACAGGGAAAGGATGAAAAACTGTTTTTT	CATGQGKDEKLFF
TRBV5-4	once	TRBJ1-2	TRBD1	TGTGCCAGCAGCCATGAAGGGGGCCCGGTCTATGGCTACACCTTC	CASSHEGGPVYGYTF
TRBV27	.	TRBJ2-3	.	TGTGCCAGCACTTTAAAAGGGGGATATTCGGCGACTAGCACAGATACGCAGTATTTT	CASTLKGGYSATSTDTQYF
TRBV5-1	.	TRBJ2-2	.	TGCGCCAGCAGCTTCGAGATGAGGGGGACCGGGGAGCTGTTTTTT	CASSFEMRGTGELFF
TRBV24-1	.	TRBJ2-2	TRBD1	TGTGCCACCAGTCCCGGGACAGTTAACACCGGGGAGCTGTTTTTT	CATSPGTVNTGELFF
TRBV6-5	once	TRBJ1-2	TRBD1	TGTGCCAGCAGCAAGGGACAGGGAGGGGGCTACACCTTC	CASSKGQGGGYTF
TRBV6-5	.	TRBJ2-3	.	TGTGCCAGCAGCCGACGGACAGCGGGACGTGATACGCAGTATTTT	CASSRRTAGRDTQYF
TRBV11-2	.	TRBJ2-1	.	TGTGCCAGCAGCACCACAGGGTGGGGCTACAATGAGCAGTTCTTC	CASSTTGWGYNEQFF
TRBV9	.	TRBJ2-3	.	TGTGCCAGCAGCGTAGGGGTTGGGGCGACAGATACGCAGTATTTT	CASSVGVGATDTQYF
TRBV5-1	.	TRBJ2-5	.	TGCGCCAGCAGCTTGGCGGGGGGCTCGTACCAAGAGACCCAGTACTTC	CASSLAGGSYQETQYF
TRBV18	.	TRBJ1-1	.	TGTGCCACCGCCGGGGGGGACACTGAAGCTTTCTTT	CATAGGDTEAFF
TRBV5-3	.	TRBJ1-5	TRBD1	TGTGCCAGAAGCTGGGACAGGGACAATCAGCCCCAGCATTTT	CARSWDRDNQPQHF
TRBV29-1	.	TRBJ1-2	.	TGCAGCGCGGGGTCGCCCGGTGGCTACACCTTC	CSAGSPGGYTF
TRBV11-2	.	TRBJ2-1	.	TGTGCCAGCAGCCCCCCCGCACAGACCTACAATGAGCAGTTCTTC	CASSPPAQTYNEQFF
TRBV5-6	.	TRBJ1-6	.	TGTGCCAGCAGCCACGACAGGAATTCACCCCTCCACTTT	CASSHDRNSPLHF
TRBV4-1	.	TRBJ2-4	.	TGCGCCAGCAGCCCCGTGTTCGGACTTTCAGAGTACTTC	CASSPVFGLSEYF
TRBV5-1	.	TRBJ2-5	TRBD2	TGCGCCAGCAGCGTCGGGACTAGCGGGGGTAGGGAGACCCAGTACTTC	CASSVGTSGGRETQYF
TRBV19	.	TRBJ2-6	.	TGTGCCAGTAGTATAAAACACTCTGGGGCCAACGTCCTGACTTTC	CASSIKHSGANVLTF
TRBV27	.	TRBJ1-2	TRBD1	TGTGCCAGCAGTCTAGAACAGGGGCCAACTAACTATGGCTACACCTTC	CASSLEQGPTNYGYTF
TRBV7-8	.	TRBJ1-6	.	TGTGCCAGCAGCTTAGGGCGGAATTCACCCCTCCACTTT	CASSLGRNSPLHF
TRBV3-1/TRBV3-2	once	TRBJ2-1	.	TGTGCCAGCAGCCGAGCTGGTAATCCTCTCGATGAGCAGTTCTTC	CASSRAGNPLDEQFF
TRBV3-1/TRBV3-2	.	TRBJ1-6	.	TGTGCCAGCAGCCAAGAAGGTGGGAGGTCACCCCTCCACTTT	CASSQEGGRSPLHF
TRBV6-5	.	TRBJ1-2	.	TGTGCCAGCAATTCCCCGCAAGGACAGCACTATGGCTACACCTTC	CASNSPQGQHYGYTF
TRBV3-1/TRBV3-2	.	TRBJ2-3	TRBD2	TGTGCCAGCAGTGGAGATGGGACTAGCGGGCGCACAGATACGCAGTATTTT	CASSGDGTSGRTDTQYF
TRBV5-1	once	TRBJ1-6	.	TGCGCCAGCAGCTTGCTTCAGGGTGATAATTCACCCCTCCACTTT	CASSLLQGDNSPLHF
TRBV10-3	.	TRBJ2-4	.	TGTGCCATCAGTGAAGGGAGGGGGTTGGCCAAAAACATTCAGTACTTC	CAISEGRGLAKNIQYF
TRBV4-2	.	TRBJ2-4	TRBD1	TGTGCCAGCAGCCAGAGCCGGGACAGGGGGGTCATTCAGTACTTC	CASSQSRDRGVIQYF
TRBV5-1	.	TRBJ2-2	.	TGCGCCAGCAGCTTGGCCTGGAGCGGGGAGCTGTTTTTT	CASSLAWSGELFF
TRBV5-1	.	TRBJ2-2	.	TGCGCCAGCAGAGAGCGACAGGGAGGAACCGGGGAGCTGTTTTTT	CASRERQGGTGELFF
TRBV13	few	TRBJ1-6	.	TGTGCCAGCAGCGGTCGGGAGGCCGCCTATAATTCACCCCTCCACTTT	CASSGREAAYNSPLHF